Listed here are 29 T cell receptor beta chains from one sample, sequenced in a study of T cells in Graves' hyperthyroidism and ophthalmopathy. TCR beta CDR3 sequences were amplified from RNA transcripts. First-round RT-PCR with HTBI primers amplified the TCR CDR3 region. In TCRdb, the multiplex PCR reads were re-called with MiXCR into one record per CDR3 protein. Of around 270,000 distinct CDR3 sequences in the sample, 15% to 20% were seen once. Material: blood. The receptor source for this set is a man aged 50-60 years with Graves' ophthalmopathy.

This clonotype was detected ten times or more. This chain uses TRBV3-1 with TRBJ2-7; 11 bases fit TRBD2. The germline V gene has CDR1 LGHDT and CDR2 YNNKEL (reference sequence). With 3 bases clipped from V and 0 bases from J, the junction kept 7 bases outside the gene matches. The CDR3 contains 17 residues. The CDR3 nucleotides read TGTGCCAGCAGCCACCCTAGACTAGCGGGGCACTCCTACGAGCAGTACTTC. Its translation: CASSHPRLAGHSYEQYF.

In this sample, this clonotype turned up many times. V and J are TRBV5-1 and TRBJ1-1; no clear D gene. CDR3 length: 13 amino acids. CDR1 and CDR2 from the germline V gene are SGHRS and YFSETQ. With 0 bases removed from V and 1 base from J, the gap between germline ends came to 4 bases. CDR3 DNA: TGCGCCAGCAGCTTGGTTAAGAACACTGAAGCTTTCTTT. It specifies CASSLVKNTEAFF.

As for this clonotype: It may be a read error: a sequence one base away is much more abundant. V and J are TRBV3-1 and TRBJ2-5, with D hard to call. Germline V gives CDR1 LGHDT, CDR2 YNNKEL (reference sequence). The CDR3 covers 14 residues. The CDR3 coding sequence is TGTGTCAGCAGCCAAGAAGGGCTGCCGGGGACCCAGTACTTC. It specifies CVSSQEGLPGTQYF.

The CDR3 DNA is TGTGCCACCAGTGATTTGAAGGGGCCGGGCACCGGGGAGCTGTTTTTT. It translates to CATSDLKGPGTGELFF. J is TRBJ2-2 and V is TRBV24-1; perhaps TRBD1 as D (5 bases). Germline V CDR1 and CDR2: KGHDR, SFDVKD. This CDR3 comprises 16 residues. V was trimmed by 0 bases and J by 4 bases, leaving 11 bases between them.

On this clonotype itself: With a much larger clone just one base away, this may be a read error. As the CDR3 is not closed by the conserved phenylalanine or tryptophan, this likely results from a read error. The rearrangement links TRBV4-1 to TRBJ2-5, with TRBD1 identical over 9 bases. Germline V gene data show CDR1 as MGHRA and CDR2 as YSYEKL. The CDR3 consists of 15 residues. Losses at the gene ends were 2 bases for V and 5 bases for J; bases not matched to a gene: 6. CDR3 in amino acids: CASSQIGQGHETQYL. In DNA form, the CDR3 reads TGCGCCAGCAGCCAAATAGGACAGGGGCACGAGACCCAGTACCTC.

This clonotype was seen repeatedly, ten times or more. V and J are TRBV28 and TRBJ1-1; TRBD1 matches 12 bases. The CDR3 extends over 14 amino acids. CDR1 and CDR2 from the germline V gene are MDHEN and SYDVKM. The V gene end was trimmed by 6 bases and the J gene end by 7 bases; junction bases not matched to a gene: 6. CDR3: CASSPGQGANEAFF. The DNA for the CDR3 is TGTGCCAGCAGCCCGGGACAGGGGGCCAATGAAGCTTTCTTT. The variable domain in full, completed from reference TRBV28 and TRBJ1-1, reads DVKVTQSSRYLVKRTGEKVFLECVQDMDHENMFWYRQDPGLGLRLIYFSYDVKMKEKGDIPEGYSVSREKKERFSLILESASTNQTSMYLCASSPGQGANEAFFGQGTRLTVV.

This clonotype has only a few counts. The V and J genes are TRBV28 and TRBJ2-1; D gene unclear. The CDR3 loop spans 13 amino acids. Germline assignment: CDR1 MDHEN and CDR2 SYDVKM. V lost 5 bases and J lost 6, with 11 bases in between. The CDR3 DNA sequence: TGTGCCAGCAGTGAAAGCGCCCCCAATGAGCAGTTCTTC. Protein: CASSESAPNEQFF. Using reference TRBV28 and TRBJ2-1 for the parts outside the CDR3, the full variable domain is DVKVTQSSRYLVKRTGEKVFLECVQDMDHENMFWYRQDPGLGLRLIYFSYDVKMKEKGDIPEGYSVSREKKERFSLILESASTNQTSMYLCASSESAPNEQFFGPGTRLTVL.

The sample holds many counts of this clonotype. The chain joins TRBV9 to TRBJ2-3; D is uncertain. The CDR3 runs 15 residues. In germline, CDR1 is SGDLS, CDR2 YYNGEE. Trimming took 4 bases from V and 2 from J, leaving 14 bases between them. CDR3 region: CASSSRVALTDTQYF. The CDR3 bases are TGTGCCAGCAGCTCCCGTGTGGCGCTCACAGATACGCAGTATTTT.

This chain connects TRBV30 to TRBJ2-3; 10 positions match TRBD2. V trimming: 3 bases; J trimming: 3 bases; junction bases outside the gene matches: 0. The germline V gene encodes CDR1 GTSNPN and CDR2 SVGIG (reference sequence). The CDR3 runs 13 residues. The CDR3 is CAWRLAGTDTQYF. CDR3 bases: TGTGCCTGGAGACTAGCGGGGACAGATACGCAGTATTTT. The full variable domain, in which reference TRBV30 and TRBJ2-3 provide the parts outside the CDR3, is SQTIHQWPATLVQPVGSPLSLECTVEGTSNPNLYWYRQAAGRGLQLLFYSVGIGQISSEVPQNLSASRPQDRQFILSSKKLLLSDSGFYLCAWRLAGTDTQYFGPGTRLTVL.

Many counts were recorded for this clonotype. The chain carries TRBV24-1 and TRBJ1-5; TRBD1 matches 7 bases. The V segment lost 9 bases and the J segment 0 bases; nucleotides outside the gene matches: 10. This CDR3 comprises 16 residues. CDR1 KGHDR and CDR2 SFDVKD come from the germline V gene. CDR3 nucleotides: TGTGCCACCTCCGGGACAGACTCCTATAGCAATCAGCCCCAGCATTTT. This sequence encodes CATSGTDSYSNQPQHF.

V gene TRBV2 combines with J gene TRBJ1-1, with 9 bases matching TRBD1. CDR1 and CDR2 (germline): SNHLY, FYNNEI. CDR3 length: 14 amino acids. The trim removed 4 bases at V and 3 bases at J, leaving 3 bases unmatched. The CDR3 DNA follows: TGTGCCAGCAGTGGGGACAGGGCAGACACTGAAGCTTTCTTT. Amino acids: CASSGDRADTEAFF.

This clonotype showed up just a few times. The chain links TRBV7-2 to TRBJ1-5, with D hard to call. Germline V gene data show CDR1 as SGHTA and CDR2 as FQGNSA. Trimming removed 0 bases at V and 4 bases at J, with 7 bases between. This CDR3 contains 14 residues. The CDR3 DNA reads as TGTGCCAGCAGCTTAGCTTTCGCAAATCAGCCCCAGCATTTT. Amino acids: CASSLAFANQPQHF.

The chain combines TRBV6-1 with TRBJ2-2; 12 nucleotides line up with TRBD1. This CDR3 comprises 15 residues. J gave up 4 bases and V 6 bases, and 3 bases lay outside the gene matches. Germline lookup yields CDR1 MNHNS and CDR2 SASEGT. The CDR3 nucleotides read TGTGCCAGCAGGGGGACAGGGGGCTTCACCGGGGAGCTGTTTTTT. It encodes CASRGTGGFTGELFF.

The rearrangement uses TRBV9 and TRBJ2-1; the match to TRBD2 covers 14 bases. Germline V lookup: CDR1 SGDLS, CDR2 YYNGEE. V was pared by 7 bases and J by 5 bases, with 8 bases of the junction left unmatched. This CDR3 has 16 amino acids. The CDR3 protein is CASSTGLAGGHNEQFF. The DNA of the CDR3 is TGTGCCAGCTCCACAGGACTAGCGGGGGGTCACAATGAGCAGTTCTTC.

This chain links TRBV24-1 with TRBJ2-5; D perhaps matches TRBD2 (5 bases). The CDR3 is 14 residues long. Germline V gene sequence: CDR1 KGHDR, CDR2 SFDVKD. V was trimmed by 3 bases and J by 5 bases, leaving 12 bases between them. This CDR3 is CATSDAGSAETQYF. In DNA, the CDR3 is TGTGCCACCAGTGATGCGGGCTCTGCGGAGACCCAGTACTTC.

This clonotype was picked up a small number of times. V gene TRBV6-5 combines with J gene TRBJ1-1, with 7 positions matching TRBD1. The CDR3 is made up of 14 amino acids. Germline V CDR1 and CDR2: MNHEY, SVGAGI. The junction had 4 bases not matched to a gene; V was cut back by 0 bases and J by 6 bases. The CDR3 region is CASSYSQGFAEAFF. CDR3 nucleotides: TGTGCCAGCAGTTACTCACAGGGGTTCGCTGAAGCTTTCTTT.

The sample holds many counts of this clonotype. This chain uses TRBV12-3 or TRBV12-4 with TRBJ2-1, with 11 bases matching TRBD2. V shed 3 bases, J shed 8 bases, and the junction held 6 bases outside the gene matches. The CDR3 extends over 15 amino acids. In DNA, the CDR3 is TGTGCCAGCAGTTTTGAACTAGCGGGGGCCGATGAGCAGTTCTTC. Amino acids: CASSFELAGADEQFF.

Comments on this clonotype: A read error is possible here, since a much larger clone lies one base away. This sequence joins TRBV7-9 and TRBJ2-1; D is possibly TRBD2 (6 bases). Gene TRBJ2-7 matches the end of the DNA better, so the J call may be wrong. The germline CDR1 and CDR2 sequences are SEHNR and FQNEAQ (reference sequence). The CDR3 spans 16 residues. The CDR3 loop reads CASSPRPGRRNDEQYF. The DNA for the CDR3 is TGTGCCAGCAGCCCGCGTCCAGGGAGGAGAAACGATGAGCAGTACTTC.

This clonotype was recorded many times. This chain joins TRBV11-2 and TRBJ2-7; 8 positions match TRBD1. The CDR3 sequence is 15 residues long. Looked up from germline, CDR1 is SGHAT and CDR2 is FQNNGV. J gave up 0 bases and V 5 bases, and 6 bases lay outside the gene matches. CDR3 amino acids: CASSGTGGSSYEQYF. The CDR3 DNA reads TGTGCCAGCAGCGGGACAGGCGGAAGCTCCTACGAGCAGTACTTC.

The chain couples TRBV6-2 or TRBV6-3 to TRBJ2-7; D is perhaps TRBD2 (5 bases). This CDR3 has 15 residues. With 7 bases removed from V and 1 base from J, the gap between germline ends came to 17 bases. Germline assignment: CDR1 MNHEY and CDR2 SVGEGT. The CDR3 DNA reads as TGTGCCAGCACCCTCGGAGGTGCCGGTTCCTACGAGCAGTACTTC. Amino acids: CASTLGGAGSYEQYF.

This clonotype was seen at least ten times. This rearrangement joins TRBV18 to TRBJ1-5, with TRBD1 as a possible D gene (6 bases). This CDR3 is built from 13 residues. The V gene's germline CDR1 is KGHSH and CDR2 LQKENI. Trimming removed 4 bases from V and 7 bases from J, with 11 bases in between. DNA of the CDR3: TGTGCCAGCTCACGAGGGGGAGGCCAGCCCCAGCATTTT. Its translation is CASSRGGGQPQHF. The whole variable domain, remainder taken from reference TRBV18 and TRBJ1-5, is NAGVMQNPRHLVRRRGQEARLRCSPMKGHSHVYWYRQLPEEGLKFMVYLQKENIIDESGMPKERFSAEFPKEGPSILRIQQVVRGDSAAYFCASSRGGGQPQHFGDGTRLSIL.

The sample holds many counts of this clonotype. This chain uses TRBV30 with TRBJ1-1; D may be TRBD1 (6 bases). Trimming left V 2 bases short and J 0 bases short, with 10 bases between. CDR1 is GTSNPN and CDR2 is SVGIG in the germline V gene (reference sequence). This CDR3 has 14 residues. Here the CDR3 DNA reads TGTGCCTGGAGTAGAGGACAGATGAACACTGAAGCTTTCTTT. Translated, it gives CAWSRGQMNTEAFF.

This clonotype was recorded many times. CDR3 in DNA: TGTGCCAGCTCAGGCCGGGACAGGGGGCGCTACGAGCAGTACTTC. Protein product: CASSGRDRGRYEQYF. The genes are TRBV18 and TRBJ2-7; 12 nucleotides align to TRBD1. The CDR3 length is 15 residues. Germline V gene lookup returns CDR1 KGHSH and CDR2 LQKENI. V gave up 5 bases and J gave up 3 bases; unmatched junction bases: 5.

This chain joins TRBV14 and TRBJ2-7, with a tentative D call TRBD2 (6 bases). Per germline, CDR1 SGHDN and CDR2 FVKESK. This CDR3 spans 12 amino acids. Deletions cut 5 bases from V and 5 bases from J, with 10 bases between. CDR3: CASSSGGDEQYF. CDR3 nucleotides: TGTGCCAGCAGCTCCGGGGGTGACGAGCAGTACTTC. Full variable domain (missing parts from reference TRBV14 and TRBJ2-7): EAGVTQFPSHSVIEKGQTVTLRCDPISGHDNLYWYRRVMGKEIKFLLHFVKESKQDESGMPNNRFLAERTGGTYSTLKVQPAELEDSGVYFCASSSGGDEQYFGPGTRLTVT.

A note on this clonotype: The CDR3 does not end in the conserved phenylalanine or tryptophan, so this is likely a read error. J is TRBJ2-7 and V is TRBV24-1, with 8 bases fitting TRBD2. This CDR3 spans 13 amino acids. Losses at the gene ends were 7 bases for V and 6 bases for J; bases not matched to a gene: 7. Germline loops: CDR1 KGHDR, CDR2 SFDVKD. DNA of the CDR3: TGTGCCACCAGAGGGGCTGCGGGAGGCGAGCAGTACCTC. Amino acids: CATRGAAGGEQYL.

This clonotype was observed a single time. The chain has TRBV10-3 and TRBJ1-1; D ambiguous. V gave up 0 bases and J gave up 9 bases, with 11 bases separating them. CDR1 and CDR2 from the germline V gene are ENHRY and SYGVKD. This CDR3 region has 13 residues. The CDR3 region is CAISESAEVKAFF. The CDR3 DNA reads TGTGCCATCAGTGAGTCGGCGGAGGTGAAAGCTTTCTTT.

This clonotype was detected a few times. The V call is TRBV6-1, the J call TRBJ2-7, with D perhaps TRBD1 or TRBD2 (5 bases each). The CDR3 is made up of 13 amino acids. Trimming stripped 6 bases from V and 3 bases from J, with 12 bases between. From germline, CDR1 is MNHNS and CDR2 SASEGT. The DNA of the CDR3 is TGTGCCAGCAGGGAGGACACGCTCTACGAGCAGTACTTC. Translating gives CASREDTLYEQYF.

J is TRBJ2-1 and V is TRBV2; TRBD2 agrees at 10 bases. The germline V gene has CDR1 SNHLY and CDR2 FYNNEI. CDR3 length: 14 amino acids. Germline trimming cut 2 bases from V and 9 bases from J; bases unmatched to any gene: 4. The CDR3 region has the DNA TGTGCCAGCAGTGAACTAGCGGGAGTTGGTGAGCAGTTCTTC. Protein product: CASSELAGVGEQFF.

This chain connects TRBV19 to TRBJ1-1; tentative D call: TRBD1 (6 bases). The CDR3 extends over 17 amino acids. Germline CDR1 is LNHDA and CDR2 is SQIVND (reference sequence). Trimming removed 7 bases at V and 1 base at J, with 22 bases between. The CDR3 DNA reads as TGTGCCAGTAATAGAGGTAGGCAGGGGCAAGAGAACACTGAAGCTTTCTTT. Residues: CASNRGRQGQENTEAFF.